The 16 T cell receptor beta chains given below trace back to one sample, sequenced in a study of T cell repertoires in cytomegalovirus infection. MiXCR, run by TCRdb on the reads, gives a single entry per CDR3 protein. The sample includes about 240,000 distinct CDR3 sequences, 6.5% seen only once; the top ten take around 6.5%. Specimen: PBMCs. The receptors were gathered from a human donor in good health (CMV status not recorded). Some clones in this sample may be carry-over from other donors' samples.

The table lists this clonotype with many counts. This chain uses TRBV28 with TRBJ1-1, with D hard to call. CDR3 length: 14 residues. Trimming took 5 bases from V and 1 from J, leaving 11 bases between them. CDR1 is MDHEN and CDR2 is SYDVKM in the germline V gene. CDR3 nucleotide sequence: TGTGCCAGCAGTCCCCCCCCGGGGAACACTGAAGCTTTCTTT. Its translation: CASSPPPGNTEAFF.

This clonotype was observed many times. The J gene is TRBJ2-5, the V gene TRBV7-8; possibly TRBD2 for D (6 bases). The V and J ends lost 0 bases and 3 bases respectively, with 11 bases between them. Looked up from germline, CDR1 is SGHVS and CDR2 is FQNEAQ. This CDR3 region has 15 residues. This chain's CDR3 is CASSLAEAGKETQYF. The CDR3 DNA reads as TGTGCCAGCAGCTTAGCGGAGGCGGGGAAAGAGACCCAGTACTTC.

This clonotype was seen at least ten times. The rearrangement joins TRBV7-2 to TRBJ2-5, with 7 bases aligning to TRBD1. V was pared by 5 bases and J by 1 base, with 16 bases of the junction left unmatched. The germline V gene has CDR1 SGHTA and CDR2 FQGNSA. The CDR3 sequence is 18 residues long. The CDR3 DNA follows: TGTGCCAGCAGCCCTTCGGGACAGCCCCAAGCTACCCAAGAGACCCAGTACTTC. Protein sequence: CASSPSGQPQATQETQYF.

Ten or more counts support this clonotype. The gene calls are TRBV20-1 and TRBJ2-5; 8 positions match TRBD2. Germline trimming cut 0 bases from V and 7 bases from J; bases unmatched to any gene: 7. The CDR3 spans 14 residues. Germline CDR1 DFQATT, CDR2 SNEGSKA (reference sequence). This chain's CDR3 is CSARDPTSVPTQYF. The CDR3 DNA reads TGCAGTGCTAGAGATCCGACTAGCGTTCCGACCCAGTACTTC.

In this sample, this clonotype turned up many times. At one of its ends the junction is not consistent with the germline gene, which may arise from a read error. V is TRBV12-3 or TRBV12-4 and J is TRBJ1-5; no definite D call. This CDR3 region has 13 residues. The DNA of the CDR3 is TGTGCCAGCAGCTTAGACTCGGGCCAGCCCCAGCATTTT. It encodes CASSLDSGQPQHF.

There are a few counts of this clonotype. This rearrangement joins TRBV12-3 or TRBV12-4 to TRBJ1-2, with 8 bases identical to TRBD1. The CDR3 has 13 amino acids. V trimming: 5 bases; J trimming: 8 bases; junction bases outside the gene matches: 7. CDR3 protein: CASSVGQGKGYTF. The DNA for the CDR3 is TGTGCCAGCAGTGTTGGACAGGGAAAAGGCTACACCTTC.

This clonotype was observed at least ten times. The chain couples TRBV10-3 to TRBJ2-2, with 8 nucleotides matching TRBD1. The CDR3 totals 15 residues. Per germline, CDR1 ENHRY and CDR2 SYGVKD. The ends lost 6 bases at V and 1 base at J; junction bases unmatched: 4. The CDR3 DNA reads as TGTGCCATCAGGACAGGGGCCTTGAACACCGGGGAGCTGTTTTTT. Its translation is CAIRTGALNTGELFF.

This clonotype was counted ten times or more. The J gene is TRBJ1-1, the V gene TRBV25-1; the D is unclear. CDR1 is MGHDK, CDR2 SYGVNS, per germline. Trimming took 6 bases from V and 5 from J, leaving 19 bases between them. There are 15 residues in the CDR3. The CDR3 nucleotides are TGTGCCAGCAGGGGTTTCCTGGGTCGGAAAACTGAAGCTTTCTTT. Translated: CASRGFLGRKTEAFF. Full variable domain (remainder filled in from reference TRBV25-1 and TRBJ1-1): EADIYQTPRYLVIGTGKKITLECSQTMGHDKMYWYQQDPGMELHLIHYSYGVNSTEKGDLSSESTVSRIRTEHFPLTLESARPSHTSQYLCASRGFLGRKTEAFFGQGTRLTVV.

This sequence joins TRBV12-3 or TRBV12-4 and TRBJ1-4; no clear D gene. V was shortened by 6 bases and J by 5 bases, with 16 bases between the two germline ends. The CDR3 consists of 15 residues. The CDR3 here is CASSLGWGENEKLFF. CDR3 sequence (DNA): TGTGCCAGCAGCCTGGGGTGGGGAGAGAATGAAAAACTGTTTTTT.

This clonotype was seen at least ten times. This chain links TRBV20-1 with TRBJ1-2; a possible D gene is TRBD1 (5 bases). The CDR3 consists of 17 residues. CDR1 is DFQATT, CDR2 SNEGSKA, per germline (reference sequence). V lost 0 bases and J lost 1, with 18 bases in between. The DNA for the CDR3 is TGCAGTGCTAGAGATTGGGACCAGGCGCAGGGTAACTATGGCTACACCTTC. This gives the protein CSARDWDQAQGNYGYTF.

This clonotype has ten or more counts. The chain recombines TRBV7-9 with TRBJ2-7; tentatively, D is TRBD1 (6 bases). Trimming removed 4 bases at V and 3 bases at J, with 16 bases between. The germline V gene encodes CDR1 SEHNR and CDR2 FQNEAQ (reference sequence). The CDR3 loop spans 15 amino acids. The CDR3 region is CASSSRDIGFYEQYF. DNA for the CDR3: TGTGCCAGCAGCTCCCGGGACATCGGTTTCTACGAGCAGTACTTC.

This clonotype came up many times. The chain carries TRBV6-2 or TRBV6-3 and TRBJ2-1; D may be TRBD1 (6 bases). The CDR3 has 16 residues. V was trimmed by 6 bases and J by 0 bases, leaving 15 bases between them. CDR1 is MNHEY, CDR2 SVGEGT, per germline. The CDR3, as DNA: TGTGCCAGCAGCGTGAACAGGGTAATCTCCTACAATGAGCAGTTCTTC. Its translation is CASSVNRVISYNEQFF.

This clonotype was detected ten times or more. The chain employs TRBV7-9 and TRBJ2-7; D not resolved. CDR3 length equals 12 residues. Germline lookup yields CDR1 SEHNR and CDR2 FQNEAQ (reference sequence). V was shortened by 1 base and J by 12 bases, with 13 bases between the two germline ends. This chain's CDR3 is CASSLESVDRYF. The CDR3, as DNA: TGTGCCAGCAGCTTAGAAAGTGTAGATCGGTACTTC.

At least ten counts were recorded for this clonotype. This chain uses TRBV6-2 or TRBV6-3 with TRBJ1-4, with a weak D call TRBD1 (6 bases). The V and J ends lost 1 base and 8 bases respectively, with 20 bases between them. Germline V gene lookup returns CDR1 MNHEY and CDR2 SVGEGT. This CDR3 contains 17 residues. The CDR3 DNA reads TGTGCCAGCAGTTACTTCTACAGGGACCACGATAAAGAAAAACTGTTTTTT. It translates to CASSYFYRDHDKEKLFF.

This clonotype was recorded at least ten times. The CDR3, as DNA: TGTGCCAGCAGTTACTCGGGGGACAGCTACAATGAGCAGTTCTTC. It codes for CASSYSGDSYNEQFF. The J gene is TRBJ2-1, the V gene TRBV6-6, with TRBD1 identical over 7 bases. Germline trimming cut 0 bases from V and 3 bases from J; bases unmatched to any gene: 2. Germline CDR1 MNHNY, CDR2 SVGAGI (reference sequence). This CDR3 contains 15 residues.

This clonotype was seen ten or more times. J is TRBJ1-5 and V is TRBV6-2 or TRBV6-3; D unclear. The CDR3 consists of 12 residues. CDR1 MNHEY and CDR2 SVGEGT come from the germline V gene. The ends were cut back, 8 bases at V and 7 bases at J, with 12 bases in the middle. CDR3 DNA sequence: TGTGCCAGCCGAAAACAGTCGCAGCCCCAGCATTTT. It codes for CASRKQSQPQHF.